The rows below give T cell receptor beta chains drawn from one sample of a study of T cell responses to AZD1222 COVID-19 vaccine. The protocol was immunoSEQ multiplex PCR, while the TCRdb copy is restricted to in-frame clones and leaves out a portion. In the table there are 150,000 to 200,000 clones, about 93% of which are singletons. The source was peripheral blood, collected on day 0 of AZD1222 vaccination. The receptors were sampled from an adult in good health. CDR3s include the opening cysteine and the closing phenylalanine or tryptophan. Each record gives: J gene, D gene, V gene, clone size, CDR3 protein, CDR3 DNA. The D gene is left open where the match is weak. Only part of the rows carry a size: once, few, many, or a class if the clone is expanded.

j_gene: TRBJ1-1; d_gene: TRBD1; v_gene: TRBV19; abundance: NA; CDR3aa: CASSVGQGADTEAFF; CDR3nt: TGTGCCAGTAGTGTGGGACAGGGGGCGGACACTGAAGCTTTCTTT
j_gene: TRBJ2-5; d_gene: NA; v_gene: TRBV9; abundance: NA; CDR3aa: CASARVGETQYF; CDR3nt: TGTGCCAGCGCACGAGTAGGGGAGACCCAGTACTTC
j_gene: TRBJ2-5; d_gene: NA; v_gene: TRBV27; abundance: NA; CDR3aa: CASSLNRHQETQYF; CDR3nt: TGTGCCAGCAGTTTAAATAGGCATCAAGAGACCCAGTACTTC
j_gene: TRBJ2-1; d_gene: TRBD2; v_gene: TRBV7-9; abundance: NA; CDR3aa: CGCQKAGAINEQFF; CDR3nt: TGTGGGTGCCAAAAAGCGGGAGCGATCAATGAGCAGTTCTTC
j_gene: TRBJ2-4; d_gene: NA; v_gene: TRBV28; abundance: once; CDR3aa: CASSFFVQLAKNIQYF; CDR3nt: TGTGCCAGCAGTTTTTTCGTCCAGTTAGCCAAAAACATTCAGTACTTC
j_gene: TRBJ1-2; d_gene: NA; v_gene: TRBV4-1; abundance: NA; CDR3aa: CASSQVGGLYGYTF; CDR3nt: TGCGCCAGCAGCCAAGTTGGGGGACTCTATGGCTACACCTTC
j_gene: TRBJ1-5; d_gene: TRBD1; v_gene: TRBV5-1; abundance: NA; CDR3aa: CASSLDPGTGGGQPQHF; CDR3nt: TGCGCCAGCAGCTTGGATCCCGGGACAGGGGGCGGTCAGCCCCAGCATTTT
j_gene: TRBJ1-1; d_gene: TRBD1; v_gene: TRBV7-3; abundance: NA; CDR3aa: CASRRDRATNTEAFF; CDR3nt: TGTGCCAGCCGTCGGGACAGGGCGACTAACACTGAAGCTTTCTTT
j_gene: TRBJ1-1; d_gene: NA; v_gene: TRBV30; abundance: NA; CDR3aa: CAWSADLHEAFF; CDR3nt: TGTGCCTGGAGTGCTGATCTACATGAAGCTTTCTTT
j_gene: TRBJ2-1; d_gene: TRBD2; v_gene: TRBV10-2; abundance: NA; CDR3aa: CASSELGGRYNEQFF; CDR3nt: TGCGCCAGCAGTGAGTTGGGCGGGAGGTACAATGAGCAGTTCTTC
j_gene: TRBJ1-6; d_gene: TRBD1; v_gene: TRBV7-9; abundance: NA; CDR3aa: CASSLSTGGGNSPLHF; CDR3nt: TGTGCCAGCAGCTTGTCAACAGGGGGAGGCAATTCACCCCTCCACTTT
j_gene: TRBJ1-3; d_gene: NA; v_gene: TRBV27; abundance: NA; CDR3aa: CASSLEGGSGNTIYF; CDR3nt: TGTGCCAGCAGTTTAGAAGGGGGCTCTGGAAACACCATATATTTT
j_gene: TRBJ1-1; d_gene: NA; v_gene: TRBV28; abundance: NA; CDR3aa: CTTAETKKNTEAFF; CDR3nt: TGTACCACGGCGGAAACGAAGAAGAACACTGAAGCTTTCTTT
j_gene: TRBJ2-1; d_gene: TRBD2; v_gene: TRBV7-9; abundance: NA; CDR3aa: CASSPSGSSYNEQFF; CDR3nt: TGTGCCAGCAGCCCCAGCGGGAGTTCCTACAATGAGCAGTTCTTC
j_gene: TRBJ1-1; d_gene: TRBD1; v_gene: TRBV19; abundance: NA; CDR3aa: CASIRTGSNTEAFF; CDR3nt: TGTGCCAGTATTCGGACAGGGAGTAACACTGAAGCTTTCTTT
j_gene: TRBJ2-2; d_gene: NA; v_gene: TRBV6-5; abundance: NA; CDR3aa: CASSSRGGGELFF; CDR3nt: TGTGCCAGCAGTTCGAGGGGGGGCGGGGAGCTGTTTTTT
j_gene: TRBJ1-2; d_gene: NA; v_gene: TRBV12-3/TRBV12-4; abundance: few; CDR3aa: CASSLRVDGYTF; CDR3nt: TGTGCCAGCAGTTTGAGGGTGGATGGCTACACCTTC
j_gene: TRBJ2-3; d_gene: TRBD1; v_gene: TRBV5-4; abundance: NA; CDR3aa: CASSLGTGTSTDTQYF; CDR3nt: TGTGCCAGCAGCTTGGGGACAGGGACTAGCACAGATACGCAGTATTTT
j_gene: TRBJ1-1; d_gene: NA; v_gene: TRBV29-1; abundance: NA; CDR3aa: CSVRSAANTEAFF; CDR3nt: TGCAGCGTTCGGTCGGCAGCGAACACTGAAGCTTTCTTT
j_gene: TRBJ1-6; d_gene: NA; v_gene: TRBV5-5; abundance: NA; CDR3aa: CASSLDLTLHF; CDR3nt: TGTGCCAGCAGCTTGGACCTCACCCTCCACTTT
j_gene: TRBJ2-1; d_gene: NA; v_gene: TRBV2; abundance: NA; CDR3aa: CASRGLEQFF; CDR3nt: TGTGCCAGCAGGGGGCTTGAGCAGTTCTTC